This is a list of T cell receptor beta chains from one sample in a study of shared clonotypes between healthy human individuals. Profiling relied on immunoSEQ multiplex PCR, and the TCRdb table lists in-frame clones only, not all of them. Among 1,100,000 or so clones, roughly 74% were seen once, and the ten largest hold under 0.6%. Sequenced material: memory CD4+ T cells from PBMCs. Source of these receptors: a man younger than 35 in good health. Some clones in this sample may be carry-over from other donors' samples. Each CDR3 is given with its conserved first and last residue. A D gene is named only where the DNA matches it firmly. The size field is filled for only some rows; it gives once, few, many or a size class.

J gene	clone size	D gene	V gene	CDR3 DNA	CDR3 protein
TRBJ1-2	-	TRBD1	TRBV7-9	TGTGCCAGCAGCTTTTTTAGGGACAGACAAAACGGCTACACCTTC	CASSFFRDRQNGYTF
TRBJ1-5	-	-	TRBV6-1	TGTGCCAGCAGTGAAGGGTTCCCCGGGCCCCAGCATTTT	CASSEGFPGPQHF
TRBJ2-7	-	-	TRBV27	TGTGCCAGCAGTCCCTTGGCCCCTTACGAGCAGTACTTC	CASSPLAPYEQYF
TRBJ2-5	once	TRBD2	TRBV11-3	TGTGCCAGCAGCCCAACTAGCGGGGCCCAGAGGGGGTACTTC	CASSPTSGAQRGYF
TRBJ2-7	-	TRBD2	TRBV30	TGTGCTATTAAGGGACTAGCGGAACGGGAGCAGTACTTC	CAIKGLAEREQYF
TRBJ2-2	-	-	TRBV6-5	TGTGCCAGCAGTTACGAGGGATTGCTGAACACCGGGGAGCTGTTTTTT	CASSYEGLLNTGELFF
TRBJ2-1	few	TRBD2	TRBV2	TGTGCCAGCAGTGAATCAACTAGCGGGGGGCAGCAGTTCTTC	CASSESTSGGQQFF
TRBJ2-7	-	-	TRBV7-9	TGTGCCAGCAGCTTAGAACACGAGCAGTACTTC	CASSLEHEQYF
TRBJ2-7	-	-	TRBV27	TGTGCCAGCAGTCAGCAGGGAGTAGCACACGAGCAGTACTTC	CASSQQGVAHEQYF
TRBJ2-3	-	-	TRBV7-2	TGTGCCAGCAGCTTGCCAGGGCGGGGAGATACGCAGTATTTT	CASSLPGRGDTQYF
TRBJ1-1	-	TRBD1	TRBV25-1	TGTGCCAGCAGCAAACGACAGGGGGAAAGGGGAAACACTGAAGCTTTCTTT	CASSKRQGERGNTEAFF
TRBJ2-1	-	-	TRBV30	TGCTCCTGGGGCAATTCGATTAATGAGCAGTTCTTC	CSWGNSINEQFF
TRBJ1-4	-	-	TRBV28	TGTGCCAGCAGTTACCGCAGGGGCCTGTTTTTT	CASSYRRGLFF
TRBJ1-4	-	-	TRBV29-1	TGCAGCGTTGGAGAACAGGGTGATTGGACTAATGAAAAACTGTTTTTT	CSVGEQGDWTNEKLFF
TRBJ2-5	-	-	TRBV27	TGTGCCAGCAGTTTTTCCCCGGGACCCCGCGCGGAGACCCAGTACTTC	CASSFSPGPRAETQYF
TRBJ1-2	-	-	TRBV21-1	TGTGCCAGCAGCAAGGGAGGGGCGCGATATGGCTACACCTTC	CASSKGGARYGYTF
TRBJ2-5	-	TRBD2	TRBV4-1	TGCGCCAGCAGCCACCCCGGGAGGGCCTCGATAGAGACCCAGTACTTC	CASSHPGRASIETQYF
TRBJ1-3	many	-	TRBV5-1	TGCGCCAGCAGCTTGGGTGCGGGGAGCTCGAACACCATATATTTT	CASSLGAGSSNTIYF
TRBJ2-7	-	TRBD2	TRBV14	TGTGCCAGCAGCCAAGGGGGAAGCGGGAGTTTCCACGAGCAGTACTTC	CASSQGGSGSFHEQYF
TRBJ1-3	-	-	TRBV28	TGTGCCAGCAGTTTAGGCCAGTCGAGAAACACCATATATTTT	CASSLGQSRNTIYF
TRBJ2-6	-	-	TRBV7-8	TGTGCCAGCAGCAGTGCTCACCCACAAAGTCGGGCCAACGTCCTGACTTTC	CASSSAHPQSRANVLTF
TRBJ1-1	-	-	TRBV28	TGTGCCAGCAGTAAGGGGCCTGAAGCTTTCTTT	CASSKGPEAFF
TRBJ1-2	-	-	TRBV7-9	TGTGCCAGCAGCGGCCAAGGGTATGGCTACACCTTC	CASSGQGYGYTF
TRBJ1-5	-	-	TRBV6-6	TGTGCCAGCAGTTACTTAAATCAGCCCCAGCATTTT	CASSYLNQPQHF
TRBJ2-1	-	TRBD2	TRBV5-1	TGCGCCAGCAGCTCCCGGGGACTAGCGGGAGTGGGGAATGAGCAGTTCTTC	CASSSRGLAGVGNEQFF
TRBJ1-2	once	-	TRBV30	TGTGCCTGGAGGAGGGGCGGGGGCTTCCAAGGGCTTGGCTACACCTTC	CAWRRGGGFQGLGYTF
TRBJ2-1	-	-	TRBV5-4	TGTGCCAGCAGCGAGGGGGTCCGCAATGAGCAGTTCTTC	CASSEGVRNEQFF
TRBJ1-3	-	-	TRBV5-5	TGTGCCAGCAGCTTGGCGGGCGGAAACACCATATATTTT	CASSLAGGNTIYF
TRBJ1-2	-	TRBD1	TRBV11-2	TGTGCCAGCAGCTTAAAATTCACAGGGGTGGATGGCTACACCTTC	CASSLKFTGVDGYTF
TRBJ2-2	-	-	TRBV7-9	TGTGCCAGCAGCCCCAGGGGCGGGGGAGACACCGGGGAGCTGTTTTTT	CASSPRGGGDTGELFF
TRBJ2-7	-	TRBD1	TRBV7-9	TGTGCCAGCAGCTTCCGGGACAGGGGGCGCGAGCAGTACTTC	CASSFRDRGREQYF
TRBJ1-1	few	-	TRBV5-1	TGCGCCAGCAGCTTGGCAGGTTACACTGAAGCTTTCTTT	CASSLAGYTEAFF
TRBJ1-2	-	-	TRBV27	TGTGCCAGCAGTTTGGCAGGGGCGGACGGCTACACCTTC	CASSLAGADGYTF
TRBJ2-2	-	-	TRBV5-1	TGCGCCAGCAGCGAGGGACAACCGAACACCGGGGAGCTGTTTTTT	CASSEGQPNTGELFF
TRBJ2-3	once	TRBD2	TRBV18	TGTGCCAGCTCACCCATCTTGGCGGGAGTGTCAGATACGCAGTATTTT	CASSPILAGVSDTQYF
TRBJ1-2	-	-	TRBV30	TGTGCCTGGAGCCCCAATAGGTATGGCTACACCTTC	CAWSPNRYGYTF
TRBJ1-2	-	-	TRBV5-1	TGCGCCAGCAGCTTGTATCTGGGGGCGATCGGCTACACCTTC	CASSLYLGAIGYTF
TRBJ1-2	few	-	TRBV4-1	TGCGCCAGCAGCCAAGAACGAACAGCTTATGGCTACACCTTC	CASSQERTAYGYTF
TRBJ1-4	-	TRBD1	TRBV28	TGTGCCAGCAGTTCGCGGACAGGGGATGAAAAACTGTTTTTT	CASSSRTGDEKLFF
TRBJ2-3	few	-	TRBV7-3	TGTGCCAGCAGCTTGGGGGCCGTCCAAGGGCCAGATACGCAGTATTTT	CASSLGAVQGPDTQYF
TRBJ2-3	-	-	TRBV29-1	TGCAGCGTTGATGTAGGGGCGGGAGATACGCAGTATTTT	CSVDVGAGDTQYF
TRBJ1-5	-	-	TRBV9	TGTGCCAGCAGCGTAGGACAGAGCAATCAGCCCCAGCATTTT	CASSVGQSNQPQHF
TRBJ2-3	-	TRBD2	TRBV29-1	TGCAGCGTTGCCCATAGCGGGAGGGCCGGCACAGATACGCAGTATTTT	CSVAHSGRAGTDTQYF
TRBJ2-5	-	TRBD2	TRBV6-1	TGTGCCAGCAGTGAAGTTCCGGGGGGGCTTAGAGAGACCCAGTACTTC	CASSEVPGGLRETQYF
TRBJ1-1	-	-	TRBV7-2	TGTGCCAGCAGCGTAGCATATGGGAGCACTGAAGCTTTCTTT	CASSVAYGSTEAFF
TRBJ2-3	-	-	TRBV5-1	TGCGCCAGCAGCCCCACTGGGGTCGGGACAGATACGCAGTATTTT	CASSPTGVGTDTQYF
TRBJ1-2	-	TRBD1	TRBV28	TGTGCCATAACTCAACCCCAGGGGGGGTTGAGCTATGGCTACACCTTC	CAITQPQGGLSYGYTF
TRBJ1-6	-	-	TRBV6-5	TGTGCCAGCAGTTACTATCGGGGGGCGAGTAATTCACCCCTCCACTTT	CASSYYRGASNSPLHF
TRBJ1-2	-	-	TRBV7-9	TGTGCCAGCAGCTTAGCGCTAAGGGGAAACTATGGCTACACCTTC	CASSLALRGNYGYTF
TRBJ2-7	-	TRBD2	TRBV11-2	TGTGCCAGCAGCTTAGATTGGGCTAGCGGGTGGAGCTCCTACGAGCAGTACTTC	CASSLDWASGWSSYEQYF
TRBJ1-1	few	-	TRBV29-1	TGCAGCGTTTTGCCAGTAGTGAACACTGAAGCTTTCTTT	CSVLPVVNTEAFF
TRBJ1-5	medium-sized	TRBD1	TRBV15	TGTGCCACCAGCAGCGGGGACAGGCGCAATCAGCCCCAGCATTTT	CATSSGDRRNQPQHF
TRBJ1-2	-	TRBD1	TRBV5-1	TGCGCCAGCAGCTCCGGACAGGGGGCCGGCGGCTACACCTTC	CASSSGQGAGGYTF
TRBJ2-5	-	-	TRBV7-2	TGTGCCAGCAGCCGTAGCGGACAAGAGACCCAGTACTTC	CASSRSGQETQYF
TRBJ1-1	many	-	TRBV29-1	TGCAGCGTGAAAGCCGGGTGGGGTATGAACACTGAAGCTTTCTTT	CSVKAGWGMNTEAFF
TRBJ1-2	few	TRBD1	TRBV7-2	TGTGCCAGCACCCCCGGGACAGAAGCTAACTATGGCTACACCTTC	CASTPGTEANYGYTF
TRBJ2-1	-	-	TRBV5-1	TGCGCCAGCAGCATGACCGACAGGTACAATGAGCAGTTCTTC	CASSMTDRYNEQFF